This TCR beta chain was identified during a study of blood T cell repertoires in COVID-19. Background on the study: Specimens from acute and convalescent COVID-19 originated in the United States, Italy and Spain. T cells, B-cell-depleted T cells, or PBMCs provided the cDNA or gDNA that served as material.

Authors' methods: Reference gene primer amplification gave nucleated cell count estimates. TCRdb keeps only in-frame clones here, not all; method: immunoSEQ multiplex PCR. V and J calls and clone size are those listed in that table; D and trimming were worked out from the DNA. The table lists some 93,000 clones, roughly 77% of them singletons. The receptor's source is a human donor in a cohort sampled during active COVID-19. The sequencing sample was made of peripheral blood.

The CDR3 DNA reads TGTGCCAGCAGGACAGGGTGGACTGGAAACACCATATATTTT. This encodes CASRTGWTGNTIYF. The chain joins TRBV6-5 to TRBJ1-3, with 7 nucleotides matching TRBD1. V lost 6 bases and J lost 2; bases outside the gene matches: 4. The CDR3 runs 14 residues. CDR1 MNHEY and CDR2 SVGAGI come from the germline V gene.